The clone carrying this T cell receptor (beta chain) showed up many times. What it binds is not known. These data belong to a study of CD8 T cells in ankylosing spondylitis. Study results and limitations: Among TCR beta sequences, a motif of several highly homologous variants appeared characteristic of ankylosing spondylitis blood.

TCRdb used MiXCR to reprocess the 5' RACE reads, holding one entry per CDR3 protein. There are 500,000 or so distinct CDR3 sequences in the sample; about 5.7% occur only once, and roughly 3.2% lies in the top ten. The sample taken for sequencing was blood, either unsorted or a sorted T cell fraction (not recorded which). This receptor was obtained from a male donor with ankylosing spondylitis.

The CDR3 sequence is CSGRPGRPTDTQYF. Here the CDR3 DNA reads TGCAGTGGGAGGCCGGGACGCCCCACAGATACGCAGTATTTT. The chain carries TRBV20-1 and TRBJ2-3; D possibly matches TRBD1 or TRBD2 (5 bases each). V was trimmed by 7 bases and J by 2 bases, leaving 16 bases between them. The CDR3 loop spans 14 amino acids. The germline CDR1 and CDR2 sequences are DFQATT and SNEGSKA (reference sequence).